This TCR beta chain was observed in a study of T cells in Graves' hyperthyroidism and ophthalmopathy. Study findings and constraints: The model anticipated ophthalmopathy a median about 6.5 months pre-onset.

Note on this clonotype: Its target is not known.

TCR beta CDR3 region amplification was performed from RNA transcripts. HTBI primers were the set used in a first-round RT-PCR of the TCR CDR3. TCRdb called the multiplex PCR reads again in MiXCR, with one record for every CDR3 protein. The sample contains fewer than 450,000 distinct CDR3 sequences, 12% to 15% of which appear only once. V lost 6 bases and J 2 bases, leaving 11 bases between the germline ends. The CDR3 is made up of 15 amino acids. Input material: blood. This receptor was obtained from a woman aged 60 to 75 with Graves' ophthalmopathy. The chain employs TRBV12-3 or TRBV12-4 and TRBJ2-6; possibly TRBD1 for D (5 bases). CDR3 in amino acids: CASRTAGTGANVLTF. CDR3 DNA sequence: TGTGCCAGCAGAACTGCAGGGACTGGGGCCAACGTCCTGACTTTC.